The clone carrying this TCR beta chain was observed a few times. Its antigen is still unknown. The sample is drawn from a study of CD8+ T cells in alopecia areata. Study information: Treatment of the treated patients consisted of oral tofacitinib, 5 to 10 mg twice daily. Overall study results and limits: Normal skin contains resident alphabeta T cells, and these are also sequenced in scalp samples. Higher clonality was seen in lesional scalp than in normal scalp, especially in alopecia totalis/universalis.

RNA, once extracted, was reverse transcribed into cDNA for use as the sequencing template. Assay used: immunoSEQ multiplex PCR; TCRdb lists only in-frame clones, some missing. Seen here are about 140,000 clones, around 82% observed once, and the top ten hold about 25%. Treatment of the sample: oral pan-JAK inhibitor, 5-10 mg twice daily. Alopecia areata patients gave lesional scalp punch biopsies and peripheral blood samples. The germline V gene has CDR1 SGHTA and CDR2 FQGNSA. Trimming cost V 1 base and J 2 bases, with 10 bases left between them. The length of the CDR3 is 15 residues. Sequences were derived from CD8+ T cells sorted from blood, sampled at week 4, from a patient treated with tofacitinib. The sequence came from a human donor with alopecia areata. J is TRBJ2-3 and V is TRBV7-2; D is perhaps TRBD2 (6 bases). The DNA for the CDR3 is TGTGCCAGCAGCTTAGGGACTATCCTCACAGATACGCAGTATTTT. Its protein is CASSLGTILTDTQYF.